The next 15 T cell receptor beta chains were all read from a single sample in a study of cytomegalovirus exposure and HLA in healthy donors. The PCR was carried out with 60 Vbeta primers and 13 Jbeta primers. Sequencing was performed with immunoSEQ multiplex PCR; in TCRdb, only in-frame clones are kept and a portion is missing. This table holds around 180,000 clones, around 80% found once. Source material: PBMCs. These receptors all come from a man between 18 and 35 years old in good health and CMV-seronegative.

This chain joins TRBV4-1 and TRBJ2-6, with 12 nucleotides matching TRBD1. With 3 bases clipped from V and 2 bases from J, the junction kept 2 bases outside the gene matches. The germline V gene has CDR1 MGHRA and CDR2 YSYEKL. This CDR3 contains 17 residues. The CDR3 coding sequence is TGCGCCAGCAGCCAGTGGGACAGGGGGCCTGGGGCCAACGTCCTGACTTTC. It specifies CASSQWDRGPGANVLTF.

The V gene is TRBV19, the J gene TRBJ1-5; no clear D. The CDR3 extends over 13 amino acids. Germline-derived CDR1 and CDR2 are LNHDA and SQIVND (reference sequence). Trimming stripped 5 bases from V and 2 bases from J, with 7 bases between. The CDR3 reads CASSWLGNQPQHF. CDR3 sequence (DNA): TGTGCCAGTAGTTGGTTAGGCAATCAGCCCCAGCATTTT.

The chain recombines TRBV7-9 with TRBJ2-1; D unclear. This CDR3 is 14 amino acids long. Germline V gene data show CDR1 as SEHNR and CDR2 as FQNEAQ (reference sequence). Trimming pared 3 bases from V and 1 base from J, leaving 7 bases between. CDR3 DNA: TGTGCCAGCAGCTTGGCCTTATCCTACAATGAGCAGTTCTTC. It encodes CASSLALSYNEQFF.

This sequence joins TRBV19 and TRBJ1-2; D not certain. The germline V gene has CDR1 LNHDA and CDR2 SQIVND (reference sequence). The CDR3 runs to 12 residues. V was clipped by 5 bases and J by 3 bases, with 7 bases between them. CDR3 DNA sequence: TGTGCCAGTAGTGGCCAGGACTATGGCTACACCTTC. Translating gives CASSGQDYGYTF.

This clone has a single count. The V gene is TRBV25-1, the J gene TRBJ1-1, with D possibly matching TRBD1 (6 bases). The CDR3 has 14 residues. V shed 8 bases and J shed 5 bases, with 18 bases lying between them. CDR1 and CDR2 (germline): MGHDK, SYGVNS. The CDR3 loop reads CASWPAGVGTEAFF. The CDR3 DNA reads TGTGCCAGCTGGCCTGCAGGGGTGGGGACTGAAGCTTTCTTT.

The chain carries TRBV11-3 and TRBJ2-1; TRBD2 matches 10 bases. The CDR3 totals 19 residues. Germline CDR1 reads SGHNT; CDR2 reads YENEEA. V shed 0 bases and J 10 bases; nucleotides not matched to a gene: 18. The CDR3: CASSLEFRRGASGSGEQFF. The CDR3 nucleotides read TGTGCCAGCAGCTTAGAGTTCCGCAGGGGGGCTAGCGGGAGTGGGGAGCAGTTCTTC.

The CDR3 protein is CASRSLAGGYHEQYF. The CDR3 region has the DNA TGTGCCAGCAGGTCCCTAGCGGGAGGGTACCACGAGCAGTACTTC. The J gene is TRBJ2-7, the V gene TRBV6-5; 12 bases are shared with TRBD2. This CDR3 is 15 amino acids long. With 6 bases clipped from V and 5 bases from J, the junction kept 8 bases outside the gene matches. Per the germline V gene, CDR1 is MNHEY and CDR2 is SVGAGI.

The CDR3 here is CASSIRGEAFF. In DNA form, the CDR3 reads TGTGCCAGTAGTATCAGGGGAGAAGCTTTCTTT. The chain uses TRBV19 and TRBJ1-1; a weak D match, TRBD1 (6 bases). The germline V and J ends were trimmed by 3 bases and 8 bases, with 7 bases remaining between them. The CDR3 is made up of 11 amino acids. Looked up from germline, CDR1 is LNHDA and CDR2 is SQIVND (reference sequence).

V gene TRBV29-1 combines with J gene TRBJ2-7; the match to TRBD1 covers 8 bases. J was trimmed by 3 bases and V by 6 bases; bases with no gene match: 10. The CDR3 is 14 residues long. Germline V gene data show CDR1 as SQVTM and CDR2 as ANQGSEA. The CDR3 nucleotides read TGCAGCGTATGGCCTGGGACAGGCCACTACGAGCAGTACTTC. Its protein product is CSVWPGTGHYEQYF.

In its sample, this clone was seen once. The rearrangement uses TRBV7-9 and TRBJ1-5; no definite D call. The CDR3 runs 12 residues. The V and J ends lost 1 base and 13 bases respectively, with 11 bases between them. Germline V gene lookup returns CDR1 SEHNR and CDR2 FQNEAQ (reference sequence). DNA of the CDR3: TGTGCCAGCAGCTTAGGAGGCATAAAACAGCATTTT. Translation: CASSLGGIKQHF.

The chain couples TRBV7-8 to TRBJ1-1; possible D gene TRBD1, 5 bases. The V and J ends lost 3 bases and 6 bases respectively, with 11 bases between them. The CDR3 is made up of 13 amino acids. Per germline, CDR1 SGHVS and CDR2 FQNEAQ. In DNA form, the CDR3 reads TGTGCCAGCAGCTTGCAGGGTAACGCTGAAGCTTTCTTT. This sequence encodes CASSLQGNAEAFF.

This rearrangement joins TRBV6-6 to TRBJ1-5, with a weak D call TRBD1 (6 bases). This CDR3 region has 14 residues. Germline V CDR1 and CDR2: MNHNY, SVGAGI (reference sequence). V was trimmed by 2 bases and J by 9 bases, leaving 14 bases between them. The DNA for the CDR3 is TGTGCCAGCAGTTACGGGGACAACGCCTGGCCCCAGCATTTT. Translating gives CASSYGDNAWPQHF.

The rearrangement links TRBV6-5 to TRBJ1-2, with a possible D match to TRBD1 (6 bases). Trimming took off 0 bases at V and 8 bases at J, with 16 bases between the two ends. Germline values: CDR1 MNHEY, CDR2 SVGAGI. The CDR3 has 15 residues. The CDR3 protein is CASSYSIRGSEGYTF. As DNA, the CDR3 is TGTGCCAGCAGTTACTCGATAAGGGGGTCAGAAGGCTACACCTTC.

The chain couples TRBV7-8 to TRBJ2-2; D is possibly TRBD1 (6 bases). The CDR3 contains 18 residues. Per germline, CDR1 SGHVS and CDR2 FQNEAQ. The V and J ends lost 4 bases and 2 bases respectively, with 20 bases between them. The CDR3 protein is CASSSRTAKPPNTGELFF. CDR3 nucleotide sequence: TGTGCCAGCAGCTCCCGGACAGCGAAACCCCCCAACACCGGGGAGCTGTTTTTT.

The V call is TRBV5-1, the J call TRBJ2-5; TRBD2 is a possible D gene (6 bases). The CDR3 covers 14 residues. Trimming pared 4 bases from V and 5 bases from J, leaving 15 bases between. CDR1 SGHRS and CDR2 YFSETQ come from the germline V gene. The DNA for the CDR3 is TGCGCCAGCAGCCCAGGAACTAGCTTTGAGACCCAGTACTTC. As protein: CASSPGTSFETQYF. Variable domain in full (rest from reference TRBV5-1 and TRBJ2-5): KAGVTQTPRYLIKTRGQQVTLSCSPISGHRSVSWYQQTPGQGLQFLFEYFSETQRNKGNFPGRFSGRQFSNSRSEMNVSTLELGDSALYLCASSPGTSFETQYFGPGTRLLVL.